These 22 T cell receptor beta chains share one sample of origin, sequenced in a study of beta chain features in type 1 diabetes. Whole-study findings and limits: Across all four CD4+ subsets, people with type 1 diabetes showed modestly shorter TCRB CDR3s.

The antigens of these receptors remain unknown. The whole isolated RNA underwent reverse transcription, so sequencing captured expressed TCRB transcripts. Clones were sequenced by immunoSEQ multiplex PCR, and TCRdb holds only the in-frame ones, with some missing. This table has hundreds of thousands of clones, 13% appearing once. The sample consisted of naive CD4+ T cells from blood. The receptors derive from a man between 18 and 35 years old with type 1 diabetes.

This clone has only a few counts. The chain uses TRBV10-3 and TRBJ2-3, with D unresolved. CDR1 and CDR2 from the germline V gene are ENHRY and SYGVKD. The V end lost 4 bases, the J end lost 0 bases, and 11 bases lay between the germline ends. This CDR3 contains 15 residues. Here the CDR3 DNA reads TGTGCCATCAGTGCTACGGGCGTGAGCACAGATACGCAGTATTTT. This encodes CAISATGVSTDTQYF.

A few counts support this clone. This chain links TRBV2 with TRBJ1-2; TRBD1 might be the D (6 bases). CDR1 is SNHLY and CDR2 is FYNNEI in the germline V gene. The CDR3 consists of 15 residues. V shed 5 bases and J shed 5 bases, with 18 bases lying between them. CDR3: CASSLQGPRGYGYTF. Here the CDR3 DNA reads TGTGCCAGCAGTTTACAGGGCCCCAGAGGGTATGGCTACACCTTC.

The chain joins TRBV25-1 to TRBJ1-4; maybe TRBD1 (6 bases). CDR3 length: 15 amino acids. The germline V and J ends were trimmed by 6 bases and 8 bases, with 19 bases remaining between them. The germline V gene has CDR1 MGHDK and CDR2 SYGVNS. CDR3 DNA sequence: TGTGCCAGCAGCCCCTCGAGGGGGGAGGGGGAAAAACTGTTTTTT. Residues: CASSPSRGEGEKLFF.

The table lists this clone with a few counts. This chain connects TRBV25-1 to TRBJ2-6; no reliable D call. Per germline, CDR1 MGHDK and CDR2 SYGVNS. V was pared by 5 bases and J by 0 bases, with 14 bases between. There are 17 residues in the CDR3. CDR3 region: CASSSQLASSGANVLTF. CDR3 coding DNA: TGTGCCAGCAGTTCTCAACTCGCCTCCTCTGGGGCCAACGTCCTGACTTTC.

This clone was seen more than once but under ten times. V is TRBV6-5 and J is TRBJ1-2, with unresolved D. Trimming removed 5 bases at V and 4 bases at J, with 11 bases between. Germline V gene sequence: CDR1 MNHEY, CDR2 SVGAGI. This CDR3 region has 13 residues. CDR3 residues: CASSTDGTYGYTF. For the CDR3, the DNA is TGTGCCAGCAGTACCGACGGCACCTATGGCTACACCTTC.

V gene TRBV6-1 combines with J gene TRBJ2-3, with D possibly TRBD2 on 5 matching bases. The CDR3 runs 14 residues. The germline V gene encodes CDR1 MNHNS and CDR2 SASEGT. The V and J ends lost 6 bases and 6 bases respectively, with 16 bases between them. The CDR3 loop reads CASSPHAGLDTQYF. CDR3 bases: TGTGCCAGCAGCCCCCACGCGGGCCTGGATACGCAGTATTTT.

This clone has just a few counts. The chain has TRBV2 and TRBJ1-1; no firm D call. V lost 8 bases and J 10 bases, leaving 14 bases between the germline ends. CDR3 size: 11 residues. Germline V CDR1 and CDR2: SNHLY, FYNNEI. CDR3 nucleotide sequence: TGTGCCAGCTCTTGGGGTCTAGGAGCTTTCTTT. Amino acid sequence: CASSWGLGAFF.

This chain uses TRBV19 with TRBJ2-5; D might be TRBD1 (5 bases). The germline V and J ends were trimmed by 8 bases and 2 bases, with 15 bases remaining between them. This CDR3 is 14 amino acids long. The germline CDR1 and CDR2 sequences are LNHDA and SQIVND (reference sequence). The DNA of the CDR3 is TGTGCCAGTTCCCGGTCAGGGCGTCAAGAGACCCAGTACTTC. This translates into CASSRSGRQETQYF.

Note on this clone: The same CDR3 also results from other DNA sequences found in this sample. The V gene is TRBV7-2, the J gene TRBJ2-1, with 10 bases matching TRBD1. CDR1 SGHTA and CDR2 FQGNSA come from the germline V gene. This CDR3 has 15 residues. V lost 5 bases, J lost 2 bases, and 3 bases stayed unmatched. CDR3 loop: CASSLDRGTYNEQFF. Written as DNA, the CDR3 is TGTGCCAGCAGCCTGGACAGGGGGACCTACAATGAGCAGTTCTTC.

This clone has only a few counts. V usage is TRBV6-5 and J usage is TRBJ2-5; D ambiguous. From germline, CDR1 is MNHEY and CDR2 SVGAGI. This CDR3 is 13 amino acids long. Between the trimmed V and J ends, which lost 7 bases and 5 bases, there was a span of 14 bases. CDR3 DNA sequence: TGTGCCAGCACTCAAGTCCCTTCGGAGACCCAGTACTTC. Its protein is CASTQVPSETQYF.

The V and J genes are TRBV5-1 and TRBJ2-1; 13 bases line up with TRBD2. V dropped 4 bases and J dropped 6; count of bases not matched to a gene: 4. The CDR3 loop spans 15 amino acids. CDR1 and CDR2 from the germline V gene are SGHRS and YFSETQ. CDR3 bases: TGCGCCAGCAGCGTCGGGACTAGCGGGGTCAATGAGCAGTTCTTC. Encoded protein: CASSVGTSGVNEQFF.

On this clone: The junction shows a germline mismatch at one end, possibly a read error. The rearrangement joins TRBV7-2 to TRBJ1-4; D call uncertain. Germline V gives CDR1 SGHTA, CDR2 FQGNSA. The CDR3 is made up of 15 amino acids. The CDR3, as DNA: TGTGCCAGCAGCCTAGCTGCAGTCTCTAATGAAAAACTGTTTTTT. Its translation is CASSLAAVSNEKLFF.

V and J are TRBV30 and TRBJ1-3, with TRBD1 matching over 8 bases. This CDR3 is built from 16 residues. V lost 3 bases to trimming and J lost 0 bases; unmatched junction nucleotides: 7. In germline, CDR1 is GTSNPN, CDR2 SVGIG (reference sequence). The CDR3 DNA is TGTGCCTGGAGGGGGGGACAGGCCTACTCTGGAAACACCATATATTTT. It yields the protein CAWRGGQAYSGNTIYF.

The rearrangement joins TRBV25-1 to TRBJ1-2, with TRBD1 matching 9 bases. The ends lost 2 bases at V and 3 bases at J; junction bases unmatched: 4. Germline V gives CDR1 MGHDK, CDR2 SYGVNS. CDR3 length equals 15 residues. This CDR3 is CASSEPGQGDYGYTF. For the CDR3, the DNA is TGTGCCAGCAGTGAACCGGGACAGGGAGACTATGGCTACACCTTC.

The rearrangement links TRBV23-1 to TRBJ2-7, with a weak D call TRBD2 (5 bases). TRBV23-1 is recorded as an ORF, its role being uncertain. The CDR3 loop spans 13 amino acids. The V end was cut by 3 bases, the J end by 4 bases, with 10 bases between. CDR3 region: CASSQRVLYEQYF. The CDR3 region has the DNA TGCGCCAGCAGTCAGAGGGTCCTATACGAGCAGTACTTC.

This clone was seen a few times. The chain employs TRBV9 and TRBJ2-5; the D is unclear. Germline V gives CDR1 SGDLS, CDR2 YYNGEE. This CDR3 region has 14 residues. Trimming took off 0 bases at V and 13 bases at J, with 19 bases between the two ends. The CDR3: CASSVGLLGDLRYF. The DNA for the CDR3 is TGTGCCAGCAGCGTAGGGCTCTTAGGAGACCTCCGGTACTTC.

This clone was recorded a few times. The chain is built from TRBV30 and TRBJ2-5; a possible D gene is TRBD1 (5 bases). Trimming left V 7 bases short and J 4 bases short, with 10 bases between. From germline, CDR1 is GTSNPN and CDR2 SVGIG (reference sequence). The CDR3 is 11 amino acids. This CDR3 reads CAFSQGETQYF. CDR3 DNA: TGTGCCTTCTCGCAGGGAGAGACCCAGTACTTC. Full variable domain (rest looked up from reference TRBV30 and TRBJ2-5): SQTIHQWPATLVQPVGSPLSLECTVEGTSNPNLYWYRQAAGRGLQLLFYSVGIGQISSEVPQNLSASRPQDRQFILSSKKLLLSDSGFYLCAFSQGETQYFGPGTRLLVL.

The gene calls are TRBV4-1 and TRBJ2-7; no firm D call. The CDR3 totals 13 residues. Germline-derived CDR1 and CDR2 are MGHRA and YSYEKL. Trimming removed 0 bases from V and 7 bases from J, with 10 bases in between. The CDR3 region is CASSQEGSWEQYF. As DNA, the CDR3 is TGCGCCAGCAGCCAAGAGGGGTCGTGGGAGCAGTACTTC.

This clone has just a few counts. The V call is TRBV14, the J call TRBJ1-3; D unresolved. This CDR3 is 13 amino acids long. Trimming shortened V by 4 bases and J by 9 bases, and 13 bases separated the two germline ends. Per the germline V gene, CDR1 is SGHDN and CDR2 is FVKESK. DNA for the CDR3: TGTGCCAGCAGCCTTCTGGGGATACCCACCATATATTTT. Encoded protein: CASSLLGIPTIYF.

The gene calls are TRBV4-1 and TRBJ1-1; D may be TRBD1 (5 bases). Trimming removed 1 base at V and 4 bases at J, with 13 bases between. CDR3 length equals 15 residues. CDR1 is MGHRA and CDR2 is YSYEKL in the germline V gene. CDR3 amino acids: CASSQVGQGSTEAFF. Here the CDR3 DNA reads TGCGCCAGCAGCCAAGTCGGGCAGGGATCCACTGAAGCTTTCTTT.

Concerning this clone itself: Other nucleotide sequences in the sample specify the same CDR3. This CDR3 is CASSLTGASNQPQHF. The CDR3 region has the DNA TGCGCCAGCAGCTTAACAGGGGCTAGCAATCAGCCCCAGCATTTT. The chain joins TRBV5-1 to TRBJ1-5; TRBD1 matches at 7 bases. The CDR3 is 15 residues long. CDR1 and CDR2 from the germline V gene are SGHRS and YFSETQ. V was clipped by 2 bases and J by 0 bases; unmatched bases: 2.

This clone was recorded a few times. Other DNA sequences in this sample translate to the same CDR3. In nucleotides, the CDR3 is TGTGCCAGCAGCTTGGGGACAGGGAGCACTGAAGCTTTCTTT. It specifies CASSLGTGSTEAFF. The V call is TRBV7-9, the J call TRBJ1-1; 9 bases are a match to TRBD1. The V and J ends lost 3 bases and 4 bases, in that order; junction bases with no gene match: 3. CDR1 and CDR2 (germline): SEHNR, FQNEAQ (reference sequence). This CDR3 has 14 amino acids. The variable domain in full, with the rest retrieved from reference TRBV7-9 and TRBJ1-1, is DTGVSQNPRHKITKRGQNVTFRCDPISEHNRLYWYRQTLGQGPEFLTYFQNEAQLEKSRLLSDRFSAERPKGSFSTLEIQRTEQGDSAMYLCASSLGTGSTEAFFGQGTRLTVV.